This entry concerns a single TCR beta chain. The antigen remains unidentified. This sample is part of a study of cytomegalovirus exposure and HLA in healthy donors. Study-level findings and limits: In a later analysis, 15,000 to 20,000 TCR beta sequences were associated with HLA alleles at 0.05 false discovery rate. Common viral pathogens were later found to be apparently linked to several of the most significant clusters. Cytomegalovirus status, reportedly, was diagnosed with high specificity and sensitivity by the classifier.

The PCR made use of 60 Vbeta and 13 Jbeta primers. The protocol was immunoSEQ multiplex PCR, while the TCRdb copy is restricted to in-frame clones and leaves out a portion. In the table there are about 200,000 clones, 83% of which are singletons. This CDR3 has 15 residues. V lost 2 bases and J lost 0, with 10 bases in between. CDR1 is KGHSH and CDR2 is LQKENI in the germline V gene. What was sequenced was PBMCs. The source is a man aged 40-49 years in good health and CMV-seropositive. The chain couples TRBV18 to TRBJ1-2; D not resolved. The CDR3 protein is CASSPLSGPNYGYTF. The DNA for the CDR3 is TGTGCCAGCTCACCATTATCCGGTCCTAACTATGGCTACACCTTC. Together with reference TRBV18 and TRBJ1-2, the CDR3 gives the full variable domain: NAGVMQNPRHLVRRRGQEARLRCSPMKGHSHVYWYRQLPEEGLKFMVYLQKENIIDESGMPKERFSAEFPKEGPSILRIQQVVRGDSAAYFCASSPLSGPNYGYTFGSGTRLTVV.